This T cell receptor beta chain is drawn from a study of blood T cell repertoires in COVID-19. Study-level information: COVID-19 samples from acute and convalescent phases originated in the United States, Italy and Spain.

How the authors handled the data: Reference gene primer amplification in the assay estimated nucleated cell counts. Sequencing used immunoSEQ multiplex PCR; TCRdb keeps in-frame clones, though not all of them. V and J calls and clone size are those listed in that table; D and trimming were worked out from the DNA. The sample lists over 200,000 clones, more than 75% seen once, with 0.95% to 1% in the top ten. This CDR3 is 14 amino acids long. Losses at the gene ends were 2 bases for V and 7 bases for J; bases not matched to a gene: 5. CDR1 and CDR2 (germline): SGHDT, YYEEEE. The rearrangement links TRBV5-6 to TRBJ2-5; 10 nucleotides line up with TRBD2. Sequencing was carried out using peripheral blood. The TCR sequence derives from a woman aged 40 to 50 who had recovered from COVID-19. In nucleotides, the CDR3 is TGTGCCAGCAGCTTTGGGCAGCGGGAGGGGACCCAGTACTTC. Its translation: CASSFGQREGTQYF.